This T cell receptor beta chain was captured by sequencing in a study of T cell responses to AZD1222 COVID-19 vaccine. This CDR3 is built from 15 residues. Germline CDR1 is MNHEY and CDR2 is SMNVEV (reference sequence). The ends lost 5 bases at V and 5 bases at J; junction bases unmatched: 9. This clone was detected a few times. Sequenced by immunoSEQ multiplex PCR; TCRdb stores in-frame clones only, minus some. The data show 110,000 or so clones, around 87% seen once. The genes are TRBV27 and TRBJ1-5; 7 bases map to TRBD1. Sequencing used peripheral blood, obtained on day 0 of AZD1222 vaccination. This clonotype was obtained from an adult in good health. The CDR3 DNA follows: TGTGCCAGCAGTCCCGGGGACAGACGATATCAGCCCCAGCATTTT. Its translation: CASSPGDRRYQPQHF.